These 13 T cell receptor beta chains share one sample of origin, sequenced in a study of cytomegalovirus exposure and HLA in healthy donors. With 60 Vbeta and 13 Jbeta primers, the PCR was carried out. TCRdb's copy holds only in-frame clones and misses some; the assay was immunoSEQ multiplex PCR. The data hold some 84,000 clones, with roughly 73% observed a single time. The sample was PBMCs. All receptors come from a male donor in good health and CMV-seropositive.

The gene calls are TRBV7-9 and TRBJ2-3; 7 nucleotides align to TRBD2. V lost 6 bases to trimming and J lost 4 bases; unmatched junction nucleotides: 13. The CDR3 has 16 amino acids. CDR1 and CDR2 from the germline V gene are SEHNR and FQNEAQ (reference sequence). The CDR3 region is CASRPSAREIADTQYF. The DNA for the CDR3 is TGTGCCAGCAGACCTTCGGCGCGGGAGATAGCAGATACGCAGTATTTT.

The chain recombines TRBV10-3 with TRBJ2-1, with 10 positions matching TRBD1. V shed 6 bases, J shed 6 bases, and the junction held 8 bases outside the gene matches. Germline CDR1 and CDR2: ENHRY and SYGVKD. The CDR3 sequence is 15 residues long. The CDR3 bases are TGTGCCATCAGGAGGGGGACAGGGGATTCCAATGAGCAGTTCTTC. Protein: CAIRRGTGDSNEQFF.

The chain links TRBV7-8 to TRBJ2-2, with D uncertain. The V end lost 5 bases, the J end lost 3 bases, and 10 bases lay between the germline ends. CDR1 and CDR2 from the germline V gene are SGHVS and FQNEAQ. The CDR3 has 14 amino acids. CDR3 region: CASSIRRDTGELFF. The DNA of the CDR3 is TGTGCCAGCAGCATAAGACGGGACACCGGGGAGCTGTTTTTT.

This clone occurred once. The chain links TRBV7-4 to TRBJ2-1; D is unclear. Germline V gene lookup returns CDR1 SGHVT and CDR2 SQSDAQ. This CDR3 has 15 residues. V was clipped by 4 bases and J by 0 bases, with 10 bases between them. CDR3 region: CASSSRSSSYNEQFF. The CDR3 DNA is TGTGCCAGCAGCTCCCGGAGCAGCTCCTACAATGAGCAGTTCTTC.

The chain uses TRBV7-9 and TRBJ2-2, with a weak D call TRBD1 (6 bases). Per germline, CDR1 SEHNR and CDR2 FQNEAQ (reference sequence). This CDR3 has 15 residues. Deletions cut 6 bases from V and 1 base from J, with 12 bases between. The CDR3 DNA sequence: TGTGCCAGCAGGGGCCCGGGACAGAACACCGGGGAGCTGTTTTTT. It translates to CASRGPGQNTGELFF.

This clone was observed once. The V and J genes are TRBV5-4 and TRBJ2-2; D is unresolved. Trimming left V 0 bases short and J 6 bases short, with 3 bases between. CDR3 size: 12 residues. Germline loops: CDR1 SGHNT, CDR2 YYREEE (reference sequence). The CDR3: CASSLVAGELFF. CDR3 sequence (DNA): TGTGCCAGCAGCTTGGTCGCCGGGGAGCTGTTTTTT.

The rearrangement links TRBV5-1 to TRBJ2-1; TRBD2 agrees at 11 bases. From germline, CDR1 is SGHRS and CDR2 YFSETQ. J was trimmed by 7 bases and V by 4 bases; bases with no gene match: 7. The CDR3 extends over 15 amino acids. CDR3 in amino acids: CASSLTSGALNEQFF. The DNA for the CDR3 is TGCGCCAGCAGCCTGACTAGCGGGGCCCTGAATGAGCAGTTCTTC.

This clone was recorded once. The V and J genes are TRBV27 and TRBJ1-2; D gene unclear. The CDR3 extends over 15 amino acids. Germline assignment: CDR1 MNHEY and CDR2 SMNVEV (reference sequence). V was clipped by 2 bases and J by 8 bases, with 18 bases between them. CDR3 DNA sequence: TGTGCCAGCAGTTTAGGGAGAGCGGACTCTACGGGCTACACCTTC. Translation: CASSLGRADSTGYTF.

This clone has a handful of counts. CDR3 sequence: CASSQVFWWTGPGPGANVLTF. The CDR3, as DNA: TGCGCCAGCAGCCAAGTTTTTTGGTGGACAGGCCCGGGCCCTGGGGCCAACGTCCTGACTTTC. The chain is built from TRBV4-3 and TRBJ2-6; TRBD1 agrees at 7 bases. With 1 base clipped from V and 2 bases from J, the junction kept 17 bases outside the gene matches. Looked up from germline, CDR1 is LGHNA and CDR2 is YSLEER. This CDR3 comprises 21 residues.

As concerns this clone: This CDR3 is also generated by other DNA sequences in the sample. This rearrangement joins TRBV5-4 to TRBJ1-4, with TRBD1 matching over 9 bases. This CDR3 has 14 residues. Looked up from germline, CDR1 is SGHNT and CDR2 is YYREEE (reference sequence). V dropped 3 bases and J dropped 5; count of bases not matched to a gene: 2. The DNA for the CDR3 is TGTGCCAGCAGCTCGACAGGGGGAAATGAAAAACTGTTTTTT. It codes for CASSSTGGNEKLFF.

V and J are TRBV28 and TRBJ1-1; D call uncertain. Trimming removed 4 bases at V and 4 bases at J, with 10 bases between. CDR1 is MDHEN, CDR2 SYDVKM, per germline. The CDR3 sequence is 13 residues long. The CDR3: CASSSSVVTEAFF. The CDR3 coding sequence is TGTGCCAGCAGTTCCTCGGTGGTCACTGAAGCTTTCTTT.

This clone has ten or more counts. The chain uses TRBV10-1 and TRBJ2-7; 12 positions match TRBD2. Germline CDR1 WNHNN, CDR2 SYGVQD (reference sequence). The V gene end was trimmed by 2 bases and the J gene end by 4 bases; junction bases not matched to a gene: 6. The length of the CDR3 is 16 residues. The CDR3 nucleotides read TGCGCCAGCAGTGAGCTAGCGGGAGGGCCTCTTTACGAGCAGTACTTC. It yields the protein CASSELAGGPLYEQYF.

The chain has TRBV6-1 and TRBJ1-2; D is unclear. The CDR3 length is 11 residues. CDR1 MNHNS and CDR2 SASEGT come from the germline V gene. V lost 0 bases and J 11 bases, leaving 7 bases between the germline ends. CDR3 residues: CASSEAWRYTF. The CDR3 DNA is TGTGCCAGCAGTGAAGCTTGGAGGTACACCTTC.